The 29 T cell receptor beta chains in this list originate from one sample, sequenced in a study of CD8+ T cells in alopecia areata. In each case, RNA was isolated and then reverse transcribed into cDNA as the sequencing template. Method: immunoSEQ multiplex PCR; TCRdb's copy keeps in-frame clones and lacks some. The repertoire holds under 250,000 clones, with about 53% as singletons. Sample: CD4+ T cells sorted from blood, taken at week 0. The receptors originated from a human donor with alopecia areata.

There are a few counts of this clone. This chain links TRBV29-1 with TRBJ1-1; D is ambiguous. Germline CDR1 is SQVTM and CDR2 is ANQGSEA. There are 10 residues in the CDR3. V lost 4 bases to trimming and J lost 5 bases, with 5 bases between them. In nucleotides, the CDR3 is TGCAGCGTTGTGAGGACTGAAGCTTTCTTT. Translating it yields CSVVRTEAFF.

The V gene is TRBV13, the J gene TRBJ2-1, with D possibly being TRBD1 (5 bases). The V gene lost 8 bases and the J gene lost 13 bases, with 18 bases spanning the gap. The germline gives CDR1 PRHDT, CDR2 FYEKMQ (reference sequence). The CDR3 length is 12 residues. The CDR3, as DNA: TGTGCCAGCTCCCTGTCTCGACAGCTTCAGTTCTTC. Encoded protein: CASSLSRQLQFF.

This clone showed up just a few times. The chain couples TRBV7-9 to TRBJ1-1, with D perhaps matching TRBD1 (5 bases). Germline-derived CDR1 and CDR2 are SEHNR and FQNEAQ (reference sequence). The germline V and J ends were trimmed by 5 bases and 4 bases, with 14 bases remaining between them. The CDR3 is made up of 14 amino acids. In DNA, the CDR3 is TGTGCCAGCAGCCGCCAGGGTTCCACCACTGAAGCTTTCTTT. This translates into CASSRQGSTTEAFF.

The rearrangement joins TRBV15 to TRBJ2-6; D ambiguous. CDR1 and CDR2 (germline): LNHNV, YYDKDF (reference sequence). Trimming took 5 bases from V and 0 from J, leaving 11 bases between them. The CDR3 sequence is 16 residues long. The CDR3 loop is CATSGIENSGANVLTF. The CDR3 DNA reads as TGTGCCACCAGCGGAATTGAGAACTCTGGGGCCAACGTCCTGACTTTC.

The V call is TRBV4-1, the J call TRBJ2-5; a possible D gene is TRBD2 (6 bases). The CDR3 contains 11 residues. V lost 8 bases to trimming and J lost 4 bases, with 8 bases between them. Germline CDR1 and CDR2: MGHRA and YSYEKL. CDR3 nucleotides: TGCGCCAGCCGGGGAGGAGAGACCCAGTACTTC. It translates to CASRGGETQYF.

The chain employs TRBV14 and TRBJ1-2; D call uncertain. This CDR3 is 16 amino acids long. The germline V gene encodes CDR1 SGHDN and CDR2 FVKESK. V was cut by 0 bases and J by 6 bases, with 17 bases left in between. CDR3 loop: CASSQDGVLGLDGYTF. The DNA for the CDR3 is TGTGCCAGCAGCCAAGATGGGGTATTGGGTCTGGATGGCTACACCTTC. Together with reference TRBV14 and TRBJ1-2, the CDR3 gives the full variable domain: EAGVTQFPSHSVIEKGQTVTLRCDPISGHDNLYWYRRVMGKEIKFLLHFVKESKQDESGMPNNRFLAERTGGTYSTLKVQPAELEDSGVYFCASSQDGVLGLDGYTFGSGTRLTVV.

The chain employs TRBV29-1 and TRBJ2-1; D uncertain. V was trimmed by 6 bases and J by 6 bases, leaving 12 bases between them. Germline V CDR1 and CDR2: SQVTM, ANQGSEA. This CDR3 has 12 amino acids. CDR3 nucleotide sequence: TGCAGCGTCGGCCACCAAGGCAATGAGCAGTTCTTC. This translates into CSVGHQGNEQFF.

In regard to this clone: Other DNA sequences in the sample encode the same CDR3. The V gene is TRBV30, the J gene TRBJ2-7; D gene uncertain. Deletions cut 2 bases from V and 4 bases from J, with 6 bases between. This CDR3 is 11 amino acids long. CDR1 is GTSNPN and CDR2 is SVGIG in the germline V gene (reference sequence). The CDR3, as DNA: TGTGCCTGGAGTCGTCTGTACGAGCAGTACTTC. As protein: CAWSRLYEQYF.

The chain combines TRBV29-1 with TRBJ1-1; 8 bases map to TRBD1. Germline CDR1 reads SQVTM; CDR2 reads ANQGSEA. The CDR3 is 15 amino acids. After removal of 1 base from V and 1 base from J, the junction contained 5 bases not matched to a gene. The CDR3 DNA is TGCAGCGTTGAAGTATCTGGACAGGGGAACACTGAAGCTTTCTTT. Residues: CSVEVSGQGNTEAFF.

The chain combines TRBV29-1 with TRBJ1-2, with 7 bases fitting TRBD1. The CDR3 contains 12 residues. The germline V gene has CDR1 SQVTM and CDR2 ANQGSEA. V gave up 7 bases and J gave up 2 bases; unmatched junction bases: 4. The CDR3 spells CSADRVNYGYTF. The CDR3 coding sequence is TGCAGCGCAGACAGGGTGAACTATGGCTACACCTTC.

CDR3 amino acids: CSVDPWSGNTEAFF. The CDR3 DNA reads TGCAGCGTTGACCCTTGGAGTGGGAACACTGAAGCTTTCTTT. The chain recombines TRBV29-1 with TRBJ1-1; D unclear. Germline V gives CDR1 SQVTM, CDR2 ANQGSEA. V was shortened by 3 bases and J by 1 base, with 12 bases between the two germline ends. CDR3 length equals 14 residues.

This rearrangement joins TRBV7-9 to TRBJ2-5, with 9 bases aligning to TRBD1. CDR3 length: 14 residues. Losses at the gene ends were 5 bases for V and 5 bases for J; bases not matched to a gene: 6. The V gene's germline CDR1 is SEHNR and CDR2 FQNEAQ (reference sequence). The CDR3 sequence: CASSQGTGLETQYF. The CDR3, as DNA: TGTGCCAGCAGCCAAGGGACAGGGCTGGAGACCCAGTACTTC. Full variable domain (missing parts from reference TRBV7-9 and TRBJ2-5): DTGVSQNPRHKITKRGQNVTFRCDPISEHNRLYWYRQTLGQGPEFLTYFQNEAQLEKSRLLSDRFSAERPKGSFSTLEIQRTEQGDSAMYLCASSQGTGLETQYFGPGTRLLVL.

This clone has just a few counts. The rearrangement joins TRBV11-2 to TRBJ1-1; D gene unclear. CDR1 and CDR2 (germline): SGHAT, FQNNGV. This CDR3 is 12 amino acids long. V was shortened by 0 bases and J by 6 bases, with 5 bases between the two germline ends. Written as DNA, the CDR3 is TGTGCCAGCAGCTTAGAAGCCTCTGAAGCTTTCTTT. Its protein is CASSLEASEAFF.

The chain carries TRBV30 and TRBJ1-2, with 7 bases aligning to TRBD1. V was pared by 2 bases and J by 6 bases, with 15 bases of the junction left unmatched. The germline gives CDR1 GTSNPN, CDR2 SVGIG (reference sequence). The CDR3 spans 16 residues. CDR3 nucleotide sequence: TGTGCCTGGAGTTCAACAGGGGCGAAGCATCGGAATGGCTACACCTTC. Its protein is CAWSSTGAKHRNGYTF.

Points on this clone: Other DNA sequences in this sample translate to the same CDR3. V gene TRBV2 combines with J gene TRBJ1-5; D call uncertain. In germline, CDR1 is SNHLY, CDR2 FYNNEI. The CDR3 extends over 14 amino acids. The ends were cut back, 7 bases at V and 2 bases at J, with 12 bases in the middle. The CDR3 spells CASTGGNRNQPQHF. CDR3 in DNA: TGTGCCAGCACTGGAGGGAACCGCAATCAGCCCCAGCATTTT.

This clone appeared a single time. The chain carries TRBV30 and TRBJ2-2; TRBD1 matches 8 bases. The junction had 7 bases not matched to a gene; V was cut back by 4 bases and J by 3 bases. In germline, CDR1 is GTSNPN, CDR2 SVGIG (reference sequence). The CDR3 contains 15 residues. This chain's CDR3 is CAWTRQGRDTGELFF. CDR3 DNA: TGTGCCTGGACCCGACAGGGGCGCGACACCGGGGAGCTGTTTTTT.

The CDR3 DNA reads as TGTGCCAGCAGTGAAAGCGGGACTGGGGCCAACGTCCTGACTTTC. Its protein is CASSESGTGANVLTF. The rearrangement joins TRBV2 to TRBJ2-6; TRBD2 aligns across 7 bases. CDR1 is SNHLY, CDR2 FYNNEI, per germline. The CDR3 contains 15 residues. Trimming at V came to 2 bases and at J to 2 bases, leaving 0 bases not matched to a gene.

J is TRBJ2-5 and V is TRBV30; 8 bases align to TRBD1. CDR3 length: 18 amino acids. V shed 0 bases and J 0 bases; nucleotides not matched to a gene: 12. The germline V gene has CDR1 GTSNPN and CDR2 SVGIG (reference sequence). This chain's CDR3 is CAWSVTRTGSTYQETQYF. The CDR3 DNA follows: TGTGCCTGGAGTGTAACTCGGACAGGGAGCACCTACCAAGAGACCCAGTACTTC.

CDR3 sequence reads: CATYRGLRNSPLHF. CDR3 coding DNA: TGTGCCACTTATAGGGGGCTCAGGAATTCACCCCTCCACTTT. The chain uses TRBV7-9 and TRBJ1-6, with 7 bases that match TRBD1. The length of the CDR3 is 14 residues. Trimming removed 10 bases from V and 7 bases from J; junction bases left unmatched: 10. Germline CDR1 reads SEHNR; CDR2 reads FQNEAQ (reference sequence).

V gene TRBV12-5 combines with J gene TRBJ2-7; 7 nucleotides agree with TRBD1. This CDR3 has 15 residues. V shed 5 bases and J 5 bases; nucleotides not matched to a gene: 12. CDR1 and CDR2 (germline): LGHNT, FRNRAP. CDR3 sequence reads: CASGLGQAPRDEQYF. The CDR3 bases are TGTGCTAGTGGTCTAGGACAGGCCCCTCGGGACGAGCAGTACTTC.

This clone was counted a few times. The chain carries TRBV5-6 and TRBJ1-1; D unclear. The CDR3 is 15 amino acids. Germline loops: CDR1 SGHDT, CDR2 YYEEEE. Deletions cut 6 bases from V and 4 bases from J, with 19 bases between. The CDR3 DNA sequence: TGTGCCAGCAACAAGGATGCTTCGGGGAGCACTGAAGCTTTCTTT. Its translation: CASNKDASGSTEAFF.

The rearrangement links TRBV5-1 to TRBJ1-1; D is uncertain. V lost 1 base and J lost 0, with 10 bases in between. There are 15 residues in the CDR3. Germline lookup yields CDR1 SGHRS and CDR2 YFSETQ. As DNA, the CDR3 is TGCGCCAGCAGCTTGCGGACGGCCATGAACACTGAAGCTTTCTTT. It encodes CASSLRTAMNTEAFF. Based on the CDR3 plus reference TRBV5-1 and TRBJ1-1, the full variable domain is KAGVTQTPRYLIKTRGQQVTLSCSPISGHRSVSWYQQTPGQGLQFLFEYFSETQRNKGNFPGRFSGRQFSNSRSEMNVSTLELGDSALYLCASSLRTAMNTEAFFGQGTRLTVV.

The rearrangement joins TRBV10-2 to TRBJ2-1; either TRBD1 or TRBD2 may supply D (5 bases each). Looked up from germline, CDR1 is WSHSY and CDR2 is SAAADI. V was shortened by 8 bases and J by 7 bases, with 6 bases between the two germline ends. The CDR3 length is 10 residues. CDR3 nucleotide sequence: TGCGCCAGCGGGGGTAATGAGCAGTTCTTC. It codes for CASGGNEQFF.

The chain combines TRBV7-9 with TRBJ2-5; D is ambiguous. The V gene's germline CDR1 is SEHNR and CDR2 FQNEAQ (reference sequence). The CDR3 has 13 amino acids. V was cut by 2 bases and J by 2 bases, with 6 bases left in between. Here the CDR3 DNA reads TGTGCCAGCAGCTTAAGGGTACAAGAGACCCAGTACTTC. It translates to CASSLRVQETQYF.

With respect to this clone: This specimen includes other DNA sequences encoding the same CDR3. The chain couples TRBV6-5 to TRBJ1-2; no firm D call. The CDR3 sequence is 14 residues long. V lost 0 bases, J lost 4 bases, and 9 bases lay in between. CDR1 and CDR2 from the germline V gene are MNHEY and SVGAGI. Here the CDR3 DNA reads TGTGCCAGCAGTTACTCGCCAGGCCCCTATGGCTACACCTTC. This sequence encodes CASSYSPGPYGYTF.

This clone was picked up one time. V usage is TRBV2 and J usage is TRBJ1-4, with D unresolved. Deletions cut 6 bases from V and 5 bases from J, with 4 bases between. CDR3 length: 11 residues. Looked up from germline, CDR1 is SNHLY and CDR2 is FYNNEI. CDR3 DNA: TGTGCCAGCAGAGGCAATGAAAAACTGTTTTTT. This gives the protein CASRGNEKLFF.

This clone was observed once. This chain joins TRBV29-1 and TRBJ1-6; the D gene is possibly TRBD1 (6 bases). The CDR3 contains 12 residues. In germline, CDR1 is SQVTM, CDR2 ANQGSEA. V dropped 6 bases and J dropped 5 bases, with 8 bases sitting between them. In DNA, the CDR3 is TGCAGCGTGAGGACAGATAATTCACCCCTCCACTTT. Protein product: CSVRTDNSPLHF.

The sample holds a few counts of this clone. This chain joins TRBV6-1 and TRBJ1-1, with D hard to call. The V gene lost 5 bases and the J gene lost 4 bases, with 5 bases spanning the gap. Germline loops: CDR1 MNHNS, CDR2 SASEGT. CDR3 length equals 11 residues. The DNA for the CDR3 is TGTGCCAGCAGTCATCGCACTGAAGCTTTCTTT. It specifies CASSHRTEAFF.

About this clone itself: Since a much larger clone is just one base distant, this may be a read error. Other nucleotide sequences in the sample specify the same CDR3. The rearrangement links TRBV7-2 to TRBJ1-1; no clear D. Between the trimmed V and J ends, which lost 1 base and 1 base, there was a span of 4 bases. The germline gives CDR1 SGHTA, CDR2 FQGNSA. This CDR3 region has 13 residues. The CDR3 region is CASSLGQNTEAFF. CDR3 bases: TGTGCCAGCAGCTTAGGACAGAACACTGAAGCTTTCTTT. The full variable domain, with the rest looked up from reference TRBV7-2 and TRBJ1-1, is GAGVSQSPSNKVTEKGKDVELRCDPISGHTALYWYRQSLGQGLEFLIYFQGNSAPDKSGLPSDRFSAERTGGSVSTLTIQRTQQEDSAVYLCASSLGQNTEAFFGQGTRLTVV.